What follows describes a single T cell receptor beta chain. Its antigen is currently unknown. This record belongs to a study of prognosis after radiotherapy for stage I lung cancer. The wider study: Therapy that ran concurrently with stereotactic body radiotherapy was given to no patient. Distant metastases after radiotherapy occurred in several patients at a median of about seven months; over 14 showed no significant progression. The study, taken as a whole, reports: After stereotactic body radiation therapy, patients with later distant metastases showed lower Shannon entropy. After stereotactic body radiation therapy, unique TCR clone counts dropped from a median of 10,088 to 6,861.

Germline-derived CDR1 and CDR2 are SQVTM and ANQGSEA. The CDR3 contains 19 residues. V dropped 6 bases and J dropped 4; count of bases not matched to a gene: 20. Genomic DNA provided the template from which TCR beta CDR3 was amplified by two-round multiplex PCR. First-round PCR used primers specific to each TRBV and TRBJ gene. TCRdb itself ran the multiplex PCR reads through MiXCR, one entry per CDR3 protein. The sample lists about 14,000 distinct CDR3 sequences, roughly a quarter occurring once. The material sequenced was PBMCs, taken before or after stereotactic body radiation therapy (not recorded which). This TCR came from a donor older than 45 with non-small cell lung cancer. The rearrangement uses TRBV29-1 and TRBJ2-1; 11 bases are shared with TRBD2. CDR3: CSVPGGGQGASGRYNEQFF. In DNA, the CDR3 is TGCAGCGTCCCCGGGGGGGGACAGGGTGCTAGCGGGAGGTACAATGAGCAGTTCTTC.